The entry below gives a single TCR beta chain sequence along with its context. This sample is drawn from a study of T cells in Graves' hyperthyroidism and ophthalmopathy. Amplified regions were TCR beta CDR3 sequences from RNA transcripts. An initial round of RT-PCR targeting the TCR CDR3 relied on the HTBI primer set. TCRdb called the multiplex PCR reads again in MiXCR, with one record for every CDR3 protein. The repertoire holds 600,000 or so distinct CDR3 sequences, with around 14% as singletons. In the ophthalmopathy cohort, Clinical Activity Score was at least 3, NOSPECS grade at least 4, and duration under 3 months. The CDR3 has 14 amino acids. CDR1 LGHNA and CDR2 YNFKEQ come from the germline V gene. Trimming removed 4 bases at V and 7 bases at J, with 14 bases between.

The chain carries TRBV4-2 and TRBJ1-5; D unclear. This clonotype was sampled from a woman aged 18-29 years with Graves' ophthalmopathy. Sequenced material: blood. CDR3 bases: TGTGCCAGCAGCCCCCGACTCACGGGGCAGCCCCAGCATTTT. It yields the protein CASSPRLTGQPQHF.